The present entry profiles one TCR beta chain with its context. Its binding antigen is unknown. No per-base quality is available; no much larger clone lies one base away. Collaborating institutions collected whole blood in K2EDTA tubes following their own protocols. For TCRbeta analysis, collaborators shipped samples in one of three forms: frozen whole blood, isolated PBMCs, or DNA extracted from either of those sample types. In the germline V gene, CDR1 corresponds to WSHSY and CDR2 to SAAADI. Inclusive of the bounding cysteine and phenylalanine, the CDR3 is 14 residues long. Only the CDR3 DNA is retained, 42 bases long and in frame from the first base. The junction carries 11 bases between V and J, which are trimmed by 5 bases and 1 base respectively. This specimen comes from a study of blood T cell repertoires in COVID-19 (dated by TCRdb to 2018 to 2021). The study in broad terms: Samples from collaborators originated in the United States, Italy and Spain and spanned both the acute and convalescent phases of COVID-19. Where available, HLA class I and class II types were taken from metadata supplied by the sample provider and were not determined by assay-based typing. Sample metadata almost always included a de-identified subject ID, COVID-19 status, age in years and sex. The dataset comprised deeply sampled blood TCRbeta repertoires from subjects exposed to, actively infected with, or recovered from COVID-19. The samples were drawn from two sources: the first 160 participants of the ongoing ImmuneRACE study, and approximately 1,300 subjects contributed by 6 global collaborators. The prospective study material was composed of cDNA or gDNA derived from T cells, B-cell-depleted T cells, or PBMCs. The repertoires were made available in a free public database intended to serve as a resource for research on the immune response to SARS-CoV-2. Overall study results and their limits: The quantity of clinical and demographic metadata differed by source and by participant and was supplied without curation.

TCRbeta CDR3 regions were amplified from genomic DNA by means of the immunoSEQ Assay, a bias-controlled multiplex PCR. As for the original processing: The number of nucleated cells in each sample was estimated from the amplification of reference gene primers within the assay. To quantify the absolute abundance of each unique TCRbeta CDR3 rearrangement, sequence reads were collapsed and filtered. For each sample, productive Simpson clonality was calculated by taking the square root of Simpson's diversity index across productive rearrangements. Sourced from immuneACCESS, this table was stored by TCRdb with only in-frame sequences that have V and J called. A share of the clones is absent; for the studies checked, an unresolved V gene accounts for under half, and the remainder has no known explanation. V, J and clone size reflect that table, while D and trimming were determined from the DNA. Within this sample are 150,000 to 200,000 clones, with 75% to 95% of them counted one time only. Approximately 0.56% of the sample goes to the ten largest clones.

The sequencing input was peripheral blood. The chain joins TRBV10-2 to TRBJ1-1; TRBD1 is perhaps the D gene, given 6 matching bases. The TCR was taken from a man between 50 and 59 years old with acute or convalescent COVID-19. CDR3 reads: CASSLRGGNTEAFF. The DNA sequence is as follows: TGCGCCAGCAGTCTAAGAGGGGGGAACACTGAAGCTTTCTTT.